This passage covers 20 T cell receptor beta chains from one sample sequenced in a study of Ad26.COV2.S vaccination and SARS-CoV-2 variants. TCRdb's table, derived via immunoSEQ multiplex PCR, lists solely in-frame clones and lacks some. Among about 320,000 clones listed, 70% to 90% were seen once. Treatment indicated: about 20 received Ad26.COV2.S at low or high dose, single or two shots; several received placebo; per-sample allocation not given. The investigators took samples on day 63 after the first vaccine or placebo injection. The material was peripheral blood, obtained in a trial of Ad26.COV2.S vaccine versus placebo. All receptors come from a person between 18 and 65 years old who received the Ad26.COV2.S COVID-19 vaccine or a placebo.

CDR3 nucleotide sequence: TGTGCCAGCAACACCCCCCTCGGGACAGGCTCTGGAAACACCATATATTTT. This sequence encodes CASNTPLGTGSGNTIYF. The V and J genes are TRBV5-5 and TRBJ1-3; 8 bases map to TRBD1. Losses at the gene ends were 6 bases for V and 0 bases for J; bases not matched to a gene: 11. CDR1 and CDR2 from the germline V gene are SGHKS and YYEKEE (reference sequence). The CDR3 runs to 17 residues.

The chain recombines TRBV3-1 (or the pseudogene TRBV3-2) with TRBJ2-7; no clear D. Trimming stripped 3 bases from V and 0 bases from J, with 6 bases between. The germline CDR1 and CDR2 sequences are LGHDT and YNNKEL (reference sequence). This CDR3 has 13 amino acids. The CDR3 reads CASSQTASYEQYF. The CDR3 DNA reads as TGTGCCAGCAGCCAGACGGCCTCCTACGAGCAGTACTTC.

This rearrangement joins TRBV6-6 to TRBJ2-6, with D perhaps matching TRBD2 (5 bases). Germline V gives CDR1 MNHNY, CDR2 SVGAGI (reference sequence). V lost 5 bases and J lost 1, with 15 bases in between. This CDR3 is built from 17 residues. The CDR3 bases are TGTGCCAGCAGTCCACGGCGGCCGGGATCTGGGGCCAACGTCCTGACTTTC. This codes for CASSPRRPGSGANVLTF.

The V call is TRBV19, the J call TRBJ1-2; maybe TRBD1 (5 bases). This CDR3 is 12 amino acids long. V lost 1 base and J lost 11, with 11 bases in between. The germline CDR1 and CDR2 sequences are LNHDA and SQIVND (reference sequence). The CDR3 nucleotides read TGTGCCAGTAGTATAGTCCGAGGGACTTACACCTTC. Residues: CASSIVRGTYTF.

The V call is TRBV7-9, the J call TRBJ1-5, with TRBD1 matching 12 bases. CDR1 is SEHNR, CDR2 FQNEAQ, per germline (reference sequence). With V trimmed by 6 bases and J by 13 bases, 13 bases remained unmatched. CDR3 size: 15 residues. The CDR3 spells CASSNSGTGGPGQHF. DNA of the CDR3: TGTGCCAGCAGTAACTCCGGGACAGGGGGCCCGGGGCAGCATTTT.

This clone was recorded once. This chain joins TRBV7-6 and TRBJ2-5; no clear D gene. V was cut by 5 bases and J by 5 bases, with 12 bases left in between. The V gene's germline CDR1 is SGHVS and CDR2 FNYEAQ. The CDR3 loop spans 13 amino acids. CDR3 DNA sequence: TGTGCCAGCAGCCCGTACAGCCCGGAGACCCAGTACTTC. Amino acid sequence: CASSPYSPETQYF.

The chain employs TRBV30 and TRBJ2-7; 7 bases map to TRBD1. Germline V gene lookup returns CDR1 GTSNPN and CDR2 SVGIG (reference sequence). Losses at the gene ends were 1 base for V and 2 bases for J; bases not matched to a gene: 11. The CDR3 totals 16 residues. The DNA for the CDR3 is TGTGCCTGGAGTGCTCATGTAACCGGGACAGCCTACGAGCAGTACTTC. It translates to CAWSAHVTGTAYEQYF.

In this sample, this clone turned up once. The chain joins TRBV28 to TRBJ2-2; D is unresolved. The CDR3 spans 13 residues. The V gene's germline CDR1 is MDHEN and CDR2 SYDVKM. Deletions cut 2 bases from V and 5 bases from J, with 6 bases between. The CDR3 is CASSLQSTGELFF. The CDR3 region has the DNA TGTGCCAGCAGTTTACAGAGTACCGGGGAGCTGTTTTTT.

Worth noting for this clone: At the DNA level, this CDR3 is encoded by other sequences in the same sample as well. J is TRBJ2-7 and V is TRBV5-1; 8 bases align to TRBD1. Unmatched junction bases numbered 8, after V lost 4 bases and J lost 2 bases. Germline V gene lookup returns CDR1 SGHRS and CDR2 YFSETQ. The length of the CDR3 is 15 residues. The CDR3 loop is CASSPRQGTAYEQYF. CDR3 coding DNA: TGCGCCAGCAGCCCCCGACAGGGGACCGCCTACGAGCAGTACTTC.

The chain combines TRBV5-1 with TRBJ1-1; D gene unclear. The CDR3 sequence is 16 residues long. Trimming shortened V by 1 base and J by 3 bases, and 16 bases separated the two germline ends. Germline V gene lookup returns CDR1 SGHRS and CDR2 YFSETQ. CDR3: CASSLNHPVLHTEAFF. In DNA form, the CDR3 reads TGCGCCAGCAGCTTGAATCATCCGGTACTTCACACTGAAGCTTTCTTT.

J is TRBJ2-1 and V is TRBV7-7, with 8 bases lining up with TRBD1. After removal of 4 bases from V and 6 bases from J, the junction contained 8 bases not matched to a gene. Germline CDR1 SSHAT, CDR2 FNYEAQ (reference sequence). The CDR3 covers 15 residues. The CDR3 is CASSSASQGANEQFF. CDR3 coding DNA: TGTGCCAGCAGCTCAGCATCCCAGGGGGCCAATGAGCAGTTCTTC.

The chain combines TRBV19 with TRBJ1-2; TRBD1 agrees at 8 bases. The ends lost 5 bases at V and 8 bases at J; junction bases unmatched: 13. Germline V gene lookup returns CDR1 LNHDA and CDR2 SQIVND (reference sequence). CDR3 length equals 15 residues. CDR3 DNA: TGTGCCAGTAGTCCCGGACAGGGCGGACTGGGGGGCTACACCTTC. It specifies CASSPGQGGLGGYTF.

CDR3 sequence: CASSRSRGTEAFF. DNA of the CDR3: TGTGCCAGCAGCCGGAGCAGGGGGACTGAAGCTTTCTTT. V and J are TRBV12-3 or TRBV12-4 and TRBJ1-1, with TRBD1 matching over 7 bases. CDR3 length: 13 amino acids. The V segment lost 6 bases and the J segment 5 bases; nucleotides outside the gene matches: 6.

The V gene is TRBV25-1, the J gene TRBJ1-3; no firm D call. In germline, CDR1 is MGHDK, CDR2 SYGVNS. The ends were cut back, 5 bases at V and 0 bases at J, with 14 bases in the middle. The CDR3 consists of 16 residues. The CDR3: CASSPSGRPSGNTIYF. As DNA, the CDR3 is TGTGCCAGCAGTCCTTCCGGGCGGCCCTCTGGAAACACCATATATTTT.

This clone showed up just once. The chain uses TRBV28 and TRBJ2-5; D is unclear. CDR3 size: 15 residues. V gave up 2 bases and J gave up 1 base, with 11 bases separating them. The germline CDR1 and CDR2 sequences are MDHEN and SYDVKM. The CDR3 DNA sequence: TGTGCCAGCAGTTTAATTAGACCGTTCCAAGAGACCCAGTACTTC. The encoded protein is CASSLIRPFQETQYF.

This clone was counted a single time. The chain's CDR3 is CASSPGTAQETQYF. The CDR3 nucleotides read TGCGCCAGCAGCCCGGGGACGGCCCAAGAGACCCAGTACTTC. The genes are TRBV5-1 and TRBJ2-5; D may be TRBD1 or TRBD2 (5 bases each). The germline gives CDR1 SGHRS, CDR2 YFSETQ. Trimming cost V 4 bases and J 1 base, with 11 bases left between them. This CDR3 region has 14 residues. Supplemented by reference TRBV5-1 and TRBJ2-5, the full variable domain reads KAGVTQTPRYLIKTRGQQVTLSCSPISGHRSVSWYQQTPGQGLQFLFEYFSETQRNKGNFPGRFSGRQFSNSRSEMNVSTLELGDSALYLCASSPGTAQETQYFGPGTRLLVL.

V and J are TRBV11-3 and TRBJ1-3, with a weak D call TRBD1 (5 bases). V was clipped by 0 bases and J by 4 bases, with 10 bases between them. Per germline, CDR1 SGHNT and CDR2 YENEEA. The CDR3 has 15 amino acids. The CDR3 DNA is TGTGCCAGCAGCTTAGATAGGGGTTCCGGAAACACCATATATTTT. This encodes CASSLDRGSGNTIYF.

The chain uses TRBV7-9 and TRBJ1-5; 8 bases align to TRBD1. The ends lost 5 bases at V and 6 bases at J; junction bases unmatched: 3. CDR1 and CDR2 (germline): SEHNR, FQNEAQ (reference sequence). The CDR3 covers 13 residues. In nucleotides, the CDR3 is TGTGCCAGCAGCCACGACAGGGGTCAGCCCCAGCATTTT. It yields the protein CASSHDRGQPQHF.

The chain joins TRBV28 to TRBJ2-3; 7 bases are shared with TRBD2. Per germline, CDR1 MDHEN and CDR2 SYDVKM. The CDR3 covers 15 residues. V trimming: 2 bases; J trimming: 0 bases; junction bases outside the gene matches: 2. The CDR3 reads CASSLVTSSTDTQYF. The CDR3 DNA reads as TGTGCCAGCAGTTTAGTGACTAGCAGCACAGATACGCAGTATTTT.

The CDR3 loop reads CASSVEVAQYF. In DNA form, the CDR3 reads TGTGCCAGCAGCGTTGAGGTGGCTCAGTACTTC. The V call is TRBV11-3, the J call TRBJ2-7; D not resolved. V was pared by 5 bases and J by 10 bases, with 12 bases between. CDR3 length: 11 residues. Germline CDR1 reads SGHNT; CDR2 reads YENEEA.